These T cell receptor beta chains were read from a single sample in a study of CD8 T cells in Susac syndrome. TCRdb ran MiXCR on the immunoSEQ multiplex PCR reads and lists one entry per CDR3 protein. The table shows fewer than 80,000 distinct CDR3 sequences, with just under 95% occurring only once. The sequenced sample consisted of CD8+ T cells from PBMCs. All receptors come from a human donor with multiple sclerosis. Both conserved end residues are part of each CDR3. A D gene is named only where the DNA matches it firmly. Only some rows state a clone size, as once, few, many or a class for expanded clones.

clone_size | cdr3_length | j_call | d_call | v_call | cdr3_nt | cdr3_aa
NA | 14 | TRBJ2-3 | TRBD2 | TRBV24-1 | TGTGCCACCAGCAGCGGGGCCCAGGGAGATACGCAGTATTTT | CATSSGAQGDTQYF
once | 16 | TRBJ2-7 | TRBD2 | TRBV3-1 | TGTGCCAGCAGCCAAGATTTAGCGGGAGGATCCTACGAGCAGTACTTC | CASSQDLAGGSYEQYF
once | 13 | TRBJ1-1 | NA | TRBV7-8 | TGTGCCAGCAGTTTTTCGCCGCGACCTGAAGCTTTCTTT | CASSFSPRPEAFF
NA | 13 | TRBJ2-7 | NA | TRBV3-1 | TGTGCCAGCAGCCAAGCGACCAGGGTCGAGCAGTACTTC | CASSQATRVEQYF
NA | 15 | TRBJ2-1 | TRBD2 | TRBV30 | TGTGCCTGGAGTACTCTAGCGGCCGACTACAATGAGCAGTTCTTC | CAWSTLAADYNEQFF
NA | 14 | TRBJ2-2 | NA | TRBV15 | TGTGCCACCAGCAGGCACATCGACACCGGGGAGCTGTTTTTT | CATSRHIDTGELFF
NA | 14 | TRBJ1-5 | TRBD1 | TRBV5-1 | TGCGCCAGCAGCTTGGTGTCAGGGGGTCAGCCCCAGCATTTT | CASSLVSGGQPQHF
once | 12 | TRBJ2-7 | NA | TRBV13 | TGTGCCAGCGCGGTGGGGGTGAACGAGCAGTACTTC | CASAVGVNEQYF
NA | 15 | TRBJ1-5 | NA | TRBV29-1 | TGCAGCGTGGGGGACGGCGTTCTGGGCAATCAGCCCCAGCATTTT | CSVGDGVLGNQPQHF
NA | 10 | TRBJ1-2 | NA | TRBV20-1 | TGCAGTGCTACCGACTATGGCTACACCTTC | CSATDYGYTF
NA | 14 | TRBJ1-5 | TRBD1 | TRBV30 | TGTGCCTGGAGTGGGGGACAGGGATTACAGCCCCAGCATTTT | CAWSGGQGLQPQHF
NA | 19 | TRBJ2-5 | TRBD2 | TRBV3-1 | TGTGCCAGCAGCCAAGGTGCTAGCGGGAGTGCTGAGGAAGGAGAGACCCAGTACTTC | CASSQGASGSAEEGETQYF
NA | 17 | TRBJ2-6 | NA | TRBV15 | TGTGCCACCAGCACAGGGCGGAATTCGTCTGGGGCCAACGTCCTGACTTTC | CATSTGRNSSGANVLTF
NA | 15 | TRBJ2-2 | NA | TRBV7-2 | TGTGCCAGCAGCTTAGACAGGGCCACCACCGGGGAGCTGTTTTTT | CASSLDRATTGELFF
NA | 17 | TRBJ2-7 | TRBD1 | TRBV27 | TGTGCCAGCAGTTTATATGGCGGGACAGGCGCCACCTACGAGCAGTACTTC | CASSLYGGTGATYEQYF
NA | 18 | TRBJ2-3 | TRBD2 | TRBV6-2/TRBV6-3 | TGTGCCAGCAGTTACTCGGGGGCTAGCGGGAGCCTGGCGGATACGCAGTATTTT | CASSYSGASGSLADTQYF
few | 15 | TRBJ2-7 | TRBD2 | TRBV7-2 | TGTGCCAGCAGCCAAGCTAGCGGGGGCCCTAGGGAGCAGTACTTC | CASSQASGGPREQYF
NA | 16 | TRBJ2-7 | TRBD2 | TRBV29-1 | TGCAGCGTTGAGGGACTAGCGGGGGCGAGAACCTACGAGCAGTACTTC | CSVEGLAGARTYEQYF
NA | 13 | TRBJ2-7 | NA | TRBV7-9 | TGTGCCAGCAGCTCAATACGCTCCTACGAGCAGTACTTC | CASSSIRSYEQYF
once | 13 | TRBJ2-1 | TRBD1 | TRBV3-1 | TGTGCCAGCAGCGGACCTACAGGGGACGAGCAGTTCTTC | CASSGPTGDEQFF
NA | 12 | TRBJ2-1 | NA | TRBV28 | TGTGCCAGCACTCTGGACAGTAATGAGCAGTTCTTC | CASTLDSNEQFF
once | 16 | TRBJ2-7 | NA | TRBV4-1 | TGCGCCAGCAGCCAAGATGGGGCAGGGGCAGCCTACGAGCAGTACTTC | CASSQDGAGAAYEQYF
NA | 15 | TRBJ2-7 | NA | TRBV12-3/TRBV12-4 | TGTGCCAGCAGTAGTCCACAGGTCGGGTCTTACGAGCAGTACTTC | CASSSPQVGSYEQYF
NA | 15 | TRBJ2-1 | NA | TRBV5-1 | TGCGCCAGCAGCTCGGCCTCGAGCTCCTACAATGAGCAGTTCTTC | CASSSASSSYNEQFF
NA | 15 | TRBJ1-1 | TRBD1 | TRBV25-1 | TGTGCCAGCTCCCCACGACAGGGGATGAACACTGAAGCTTTCTTT | CASSPRQGMNTEAFF
once | 14 | TRBJ2-7 | NA | TRBV12-3/TRBV12-4 | TGTGCCAGCAGCCAAGCCTACGTCTCCTACGAGCAGTACTTC | CASSQAYVSYEQYF
NA | 16 | TRBJ2-1 | TRBD2 | TRBV7-9 | TGTGCCAGCAGCTTCGGGACTAGCGGGAGGGCTGATGAGCAGTTCTTC | CASSFGTSGRADEQFF
NA | 13 | TRBJ1-2 | TRBD1 | TRBV15 | TGTGCCACCAGCAGGACAGGGGAGGGGGGCTACACCTTC | CATSRTGEGGYTF
NA | 15 | TRBJ2-7 | NA | TRBV27 | TGTGCCAGCAGTCTCGGGACGTCGGACGTCCACGAGCAGTACTTC | CASSLGTSDVHEQYF
NA | 14 | TRBJ2-4 | NA | TRBV6-2/TRBV6-3 | TGTGCCAGCACCCCTAGACTAGGAGGCGACATTCAGTACTTC | CASTPRLGGDIQYF
NA | 12 | TRBJ1-5 | NA | TRBV30 | TGTGCCTGGAGCCGGGGCAATCAGCCCCAGCATTTT | CAWSRGNQPQHF
NA | 17 | TRBJ1-4 | NA | TRBV28 | TGTGCCAGCAGTTTATTGGAGGGCTCCGGTGGTAATGAAAAACTGTTTTTT | CASSLLEGSGGNEKLFF
once | 13 | TRBJ2-3 | NA | TRBV14 | TGTGCCAGCAGCCAAGTCCCTACCGATACGCAGTATTTT | CASSQVPTDTQYF
once | 16 | TRBJ2-5 | TRBD1 | TRBV7-9 | TGTGCCAGCAGCGGTCCCACAGGGGACGAACGACAGACCCAGTACTTC | CASSGPTGDERQTQYF
NA | 12 | TRBJ2-1 | TRBD1 | TRBV20-1 | TGCAGTGTACCGACAGGGTGGAACGAGCAGTTCTTC | CSVPTGWNEQFF
NA | 13 | TRBJ2-1 | NA | TRBV7-9 | TGTGCCAGCAGCTCGCCTCAGTTCAATGAGCAGTTCTTC | CASSSPQFNEQFF
NA | 14 | TRBJ1-2 | NA | TRBV6-5 | TGTGCCAGCAGTTCGCCTTGGAGGGGTGGTGGCTACACCTTC | CASSSPWRGGGYTF
NA | 13 | TRBJ2-1 | NA | TRBV5-6 | TGTGCCAGCAGCTTTGTGTCCTCTAGCGAGCAGTTCTTC | CASSFVSSSEQFF
NA | 15 | TRBJ1-1 | NA | TRBV7-9 | TGTGCCAGCAGCTTTGGGGCAGGGCTTATCGCTGAAGCTTTCTTT | CASSFGAGLIAEAFF
NA | 13 | TRBJ1-1 | NA | TRBV9 | TGTGCCAGCAGCGTAGTGCGGGGAGCTGAAGCTTTCTTT | CASSVVRGAEAFF
NA | 12 | TRBJ2-7 | NA | TRBV5-1 | TGCGCCAGCAGCTTGGCCCCCCACGAGCAGTACTTC | CASSLAPHEQYF
NA | 16 | TRBJ2-1 | TRBD1 | TRBV7-8 | TGTGCCAGCAGCCCCACTGAGGGGGCGGCCTACAATGAGCAGTTCTTC | CASSPTEGAAYNEQFF
few | 14 | TRBJ2-5 | TRBD1 | TRBV13 | TGTGCCAGCAGCGACACAGGGGTGGTGGAGACCCAGTACTTC | CASSDTGVVETQYF
NA | 14 | TRBJ1-5 | NA | TRBV28 | TGTGCCAGCAGTTTTACCGGGGGAGAACAGCCCCAGCATTTT | CASSFTGGEQPQHF
NA | 12 | TRBJ2-7 | TRBD2 | TRBV7-2 | TGTGCCACCGGACTAGCGGGAGCCGAGCAGTACTTC | CATGLAGAEQYF
NA | 12 | TRBJ2-4 | NA | TRBV13 | TGTGCCAGCAGTATCGATCAAAACATTCAGTACTTC | CASSIDQNIQYF
NA | 17 | TRBJ2-1 | TRBD2 | TRBV4-2 | TGTGCCAGCAGCCAAGGGCTAGCGGGAGGGACCTACAATGAGCAGTTCTTC | CASSQGLAGGTYNEQFF
NA | 16 | TRBJ1-4 | NA | TRBV6-5 | TGTGCCAGCAGTTACTCGAAGGCCGCAACTAATGAAAAACTGTTTTTT | CASSYSKAATNEKLFF
NA | 14 | TRBJ2-5 | TRBD2 | TRBV27 | TGTGCCAGCAAGCCACTAGCGGGAGAAGAGACCCAGTACTTC | CASKPLAGEETQYF
NA | 12 | TRBJ2-1 | NA | TRBV27 | TGTGCCAGCAGTTTTTGGCCCAATGAGCAGTTCTTC | CASSFWPNEQFF
NA | 16 | TRBJ2-5 | NA | TRBV6-5 | TGTGCCAGCAGTTACTCGATAGACAGAGCCCAAGAGACCCAGTACTTC | CASSYSIDRAQETQYF
NA | 14 | TRBJ2-7 | TRBD1 | TRBV5-1 | TGCGCCAGCAGCCACGGGACAGGGGGCTACGAGCAGTACTTC | CASSHGTGGYEQYF
NA | 17 | TRBJ2-7 | NA | TRBV27 | TGTGCCAGCAGTTTATCGATGAACGGGCCGAGCTCCTACGAGCAGTACTTC | CASSLSMNGPSSYEQYF